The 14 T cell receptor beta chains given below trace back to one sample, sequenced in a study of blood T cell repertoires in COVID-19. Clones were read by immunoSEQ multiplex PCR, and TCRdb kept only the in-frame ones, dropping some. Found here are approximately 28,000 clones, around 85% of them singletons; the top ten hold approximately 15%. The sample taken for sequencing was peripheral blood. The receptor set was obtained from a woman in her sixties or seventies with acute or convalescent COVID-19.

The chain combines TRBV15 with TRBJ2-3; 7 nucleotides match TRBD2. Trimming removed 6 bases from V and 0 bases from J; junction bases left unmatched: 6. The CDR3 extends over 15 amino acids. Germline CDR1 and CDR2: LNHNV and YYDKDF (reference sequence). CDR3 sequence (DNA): TGTGCCACCAGGAGTGGCGGGGGTAGCACAGATACGCAGTATTTT. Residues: CATRSGGGSTDTQYF.

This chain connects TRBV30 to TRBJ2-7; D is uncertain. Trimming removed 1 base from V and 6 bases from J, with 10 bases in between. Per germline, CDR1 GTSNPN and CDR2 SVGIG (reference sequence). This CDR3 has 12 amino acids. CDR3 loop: CAWSGTGFEQYF. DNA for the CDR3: TGTGCCTGGAGTGGCACCGGGTTCGAGCAGTACTTC.

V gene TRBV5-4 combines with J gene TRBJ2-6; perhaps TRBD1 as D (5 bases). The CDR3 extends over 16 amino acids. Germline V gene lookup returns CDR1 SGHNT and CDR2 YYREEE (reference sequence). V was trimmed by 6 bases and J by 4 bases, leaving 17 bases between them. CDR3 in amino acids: CASTRGQTGGANVLTF. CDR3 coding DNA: TGTGCCAGCACCAGAGGACAAACTGGCGGGGCCAACGTCCTGACTTTC.

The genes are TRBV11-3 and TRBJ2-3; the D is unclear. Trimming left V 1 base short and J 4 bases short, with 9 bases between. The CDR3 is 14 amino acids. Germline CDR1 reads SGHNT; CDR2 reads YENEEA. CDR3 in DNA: TGTGCCAGCAGCTTAGTATCCACGGCAGATACGCAGTATTTT. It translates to CASSLVSTADTQYF. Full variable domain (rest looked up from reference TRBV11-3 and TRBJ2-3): EAGVVQSPRYKIIEKKQPVAFWCNPISGHNTLYWYLQNLGQGPELLIRYENEEAVDDSQLPKDRFSAERLKGVDSTLKIQPAELGDSAVYLCASSLVSTADTQYFGPGTRLTVL.

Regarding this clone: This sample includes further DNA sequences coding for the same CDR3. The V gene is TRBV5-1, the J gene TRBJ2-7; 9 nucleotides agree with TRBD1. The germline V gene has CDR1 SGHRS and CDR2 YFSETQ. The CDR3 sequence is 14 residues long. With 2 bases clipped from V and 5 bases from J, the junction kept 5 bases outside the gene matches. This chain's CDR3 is CASSFGTGSDEQYF. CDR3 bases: TGCGCCAGCAGCTTCGGGACAGGGAGCGACGAGCAGTACTTC.

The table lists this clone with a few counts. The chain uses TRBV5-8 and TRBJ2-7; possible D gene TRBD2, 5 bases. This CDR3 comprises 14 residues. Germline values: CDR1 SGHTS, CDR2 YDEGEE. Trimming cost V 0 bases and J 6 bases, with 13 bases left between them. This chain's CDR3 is CASSLGGQLSEQYF. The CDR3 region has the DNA TGTGCCAGCAGCTTGGGAGGGCAACTGAGCGAGCAGTACTTC.

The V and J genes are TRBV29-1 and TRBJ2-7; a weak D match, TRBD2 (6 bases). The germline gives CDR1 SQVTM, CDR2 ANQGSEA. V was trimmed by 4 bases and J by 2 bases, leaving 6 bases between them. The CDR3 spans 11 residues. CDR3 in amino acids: CSVAGAYEQYF. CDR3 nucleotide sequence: TGCAGCGTTGCGGGGGCCTACGAGCAGTACTTC.

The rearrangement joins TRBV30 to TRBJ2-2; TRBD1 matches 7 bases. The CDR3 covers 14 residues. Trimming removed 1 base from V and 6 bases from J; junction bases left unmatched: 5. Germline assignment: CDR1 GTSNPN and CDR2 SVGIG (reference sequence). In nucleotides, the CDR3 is TGTGCCTGGAGTGGAGGGACAGAGGCCGGGGAGCTGTTTTTT. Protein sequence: CAWSGGTEAGELFF.

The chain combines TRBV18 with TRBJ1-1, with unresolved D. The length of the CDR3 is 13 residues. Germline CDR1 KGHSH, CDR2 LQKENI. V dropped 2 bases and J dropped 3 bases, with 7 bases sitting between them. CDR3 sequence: CASSPERDTEAFF. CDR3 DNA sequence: TGTGCCAGCTCACCAGAGAGGGACACTGAAGCTTTCTTT.

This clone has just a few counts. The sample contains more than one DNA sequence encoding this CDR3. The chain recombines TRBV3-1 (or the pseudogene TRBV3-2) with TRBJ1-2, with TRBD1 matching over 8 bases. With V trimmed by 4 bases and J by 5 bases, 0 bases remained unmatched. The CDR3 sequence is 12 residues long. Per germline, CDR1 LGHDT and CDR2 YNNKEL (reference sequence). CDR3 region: CASSRQGYGYTF. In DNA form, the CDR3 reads TGTGCCAGCAGCCGACAGGGGTATGGCTACACCTTC.

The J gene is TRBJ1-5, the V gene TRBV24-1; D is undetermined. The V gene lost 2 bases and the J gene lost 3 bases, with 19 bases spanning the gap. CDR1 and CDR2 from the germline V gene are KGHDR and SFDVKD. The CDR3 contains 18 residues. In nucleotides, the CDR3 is TGTGCCACCAGTGATTCCGTTATTGGGTGGCGGTTCAATCAGCCCCAGCATTTT. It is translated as CATSDSVIGWRFNQPQHF.

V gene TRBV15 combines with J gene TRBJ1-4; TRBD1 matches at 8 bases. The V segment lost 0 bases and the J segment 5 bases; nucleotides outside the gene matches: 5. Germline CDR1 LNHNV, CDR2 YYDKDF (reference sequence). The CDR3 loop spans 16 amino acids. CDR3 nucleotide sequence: TGTGCCACCAGCAGAGATGGGGACAGGCGAAATGAAAAACTGTTTTTT. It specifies CATSRDGDRRNEKLFF. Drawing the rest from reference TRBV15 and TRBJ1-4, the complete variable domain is DAMVIQNPRYQVTQFGKPVTLSCSQTLNHNVMYWYQQKSSQAPKLLFHYYDKDFNNEADTPDNFQSRRPNTSFCFLDIRSPGLGDTAMYLCATSRDGDRRNEKLFFGSGTQLSVL.

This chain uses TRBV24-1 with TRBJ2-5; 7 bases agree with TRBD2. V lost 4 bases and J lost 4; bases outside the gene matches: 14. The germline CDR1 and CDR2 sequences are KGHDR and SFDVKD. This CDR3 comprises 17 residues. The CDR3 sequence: CATSDRGPGRVGETQYF. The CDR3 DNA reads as TGTGCCACCAGTGACCGCGGCCCAGGGAGGGTCGGAGAGACCCAGTACTTC.

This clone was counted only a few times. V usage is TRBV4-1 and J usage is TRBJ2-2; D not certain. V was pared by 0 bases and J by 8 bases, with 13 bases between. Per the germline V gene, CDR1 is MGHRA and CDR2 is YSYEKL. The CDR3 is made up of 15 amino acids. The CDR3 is CASSQDMPPRGELFF. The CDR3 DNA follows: TGCGCCAGCAGCCAAGATATGCCCCCCCGGGGGGAGCTGTTTTTT.